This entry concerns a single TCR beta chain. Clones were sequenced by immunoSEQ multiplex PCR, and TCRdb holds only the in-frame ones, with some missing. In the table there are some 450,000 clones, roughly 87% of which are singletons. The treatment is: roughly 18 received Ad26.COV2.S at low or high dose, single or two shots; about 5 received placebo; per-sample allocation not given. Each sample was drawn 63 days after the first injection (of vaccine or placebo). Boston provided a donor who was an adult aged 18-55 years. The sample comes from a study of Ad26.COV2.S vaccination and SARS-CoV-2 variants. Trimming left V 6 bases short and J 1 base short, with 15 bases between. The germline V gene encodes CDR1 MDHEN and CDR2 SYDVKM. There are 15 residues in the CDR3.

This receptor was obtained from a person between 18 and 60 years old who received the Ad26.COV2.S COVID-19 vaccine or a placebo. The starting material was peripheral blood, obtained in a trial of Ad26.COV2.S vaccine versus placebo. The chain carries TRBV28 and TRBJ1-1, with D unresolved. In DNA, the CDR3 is TGTGCCAGCAGACCCGAAGTAGATTGGAACACTGAAGCTTTCTTT. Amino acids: CASRPEVDWNTEAFF.